This T cell receptor beta chain was sequenced for a study of blood T cell repertoires in COVID-19. This CDR3 has 16 amino acids. The germline gives CDR1 MNHEY, CDR2 SVGAGI. The junction had 7 bases not matched to a gene; V was cut back by 3 bases and J by 2 bases. Per the original data handling: It was from reference gene primer amplification that nucleated cell counts were estimated. TCRdb's table, derived via immunoSEQ multiplex PCR, lists solely in-frame clones and lacks some. From that table come the V and J calls and clone size; the DNA was used to work out D and trimming. The profile shows 450,000 to 500,000 clones, approximately 90% of them singletons. Cohort allocation depended upon clinical history that participants reported.

The receptor comes from a woman aged 60-75 years who had recovered from COVID-19. The chain is built from TRBV6-5 and TRBJ1-1; the match to TRBD1 covers 9 bases. Sequenced sample: PBMCs or T cells enriched from blood (not recorded which). The CDR3 nucleotides read TGTGCCAGCAGTTATCTGGACAGGGGCCCTAACACTGAAGCTTTCTTT. Amino acids: CASSYLDRGPNTEAFF.